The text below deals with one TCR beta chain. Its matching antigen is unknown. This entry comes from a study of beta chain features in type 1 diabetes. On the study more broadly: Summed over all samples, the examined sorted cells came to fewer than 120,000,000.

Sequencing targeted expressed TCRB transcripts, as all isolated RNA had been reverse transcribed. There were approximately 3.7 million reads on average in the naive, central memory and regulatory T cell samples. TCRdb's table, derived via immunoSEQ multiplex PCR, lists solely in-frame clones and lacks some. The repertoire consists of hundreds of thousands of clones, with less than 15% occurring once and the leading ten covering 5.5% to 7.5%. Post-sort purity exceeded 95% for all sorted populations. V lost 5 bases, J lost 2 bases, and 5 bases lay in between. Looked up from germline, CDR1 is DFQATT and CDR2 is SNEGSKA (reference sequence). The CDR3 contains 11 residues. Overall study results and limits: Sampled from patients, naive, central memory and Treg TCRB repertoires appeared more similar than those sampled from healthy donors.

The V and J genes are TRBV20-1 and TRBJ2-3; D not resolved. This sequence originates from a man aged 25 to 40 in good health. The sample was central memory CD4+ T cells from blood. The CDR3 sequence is CSADLTDTQYF. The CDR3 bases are TGCAGTGCTGACCTCACAGATACGCAGTATTTT.